This T cell receptor (beta chain) was profiled in a study of blood T cell repertoires in COVID-19. Study summary: The United States, Italy and Spain supplied acute and convalescent COVID-19 samples. From T cells, B-cell-depleted T cells, or PBMCs came the material, which was cDNA or gDNA.

Germline CDR1 and CDR2: LGHDT and YNNKEL (reference sequence). The CDR3 sequence is 14 residues long. V dropped 1 base and J dropped 0 bases, with 7 bases sitting between them. Libraries were prepared by immunoSEQ multiplex PCR; TCRdb keeps only in-frame clonotypes and omits some of them. The sample has approximately 120,000 clones, around 82% seen once. This clone turned up a few times. J is TRBJ2-7 and V is TRBV3-1 (or the pseudogene TRBV3-2); D not certain. Input material: peripheral blood. The TCR was taken from a man aged 30 to 39 with COVID-19, enrolled during active disease. CDR3 sequence reads: CASSQGTVSYEQYF. In DNA form, the CDR3 reads TGTGCCAGCAGCCAAGGTACAGTCTCCTACGAGCAGTACTTC.